This T cell receptor beta chain was captured by sequencing in a study of PD-1 blockade in classical Hodgkin lymphoma. Study-wide results and limits: There was a significant rise in CD4+ TCR diversity by C4D1, with no such rise for CD8+. Complete responders had baseline diversity similar to newly diagnosed patients.

About this clone itself: Its matching antigen is unknown.

The patients all showed relapse after autologous stem cell transplantation, while their brentuximab vedotin exposure varied. PBMCs, once thawed, yielded CD8+ T cells isolated by magnetic negative selection. Germline CDR1 and CDR2: SEHNR and FQNEAQ (reference sequence). This CDR3 is built from 15 residues. The V and J ends lost 5 bases and 2 bases respectively, with 16 bases between them. Measured with immunoSEQ multiplex PCR; TCRdb has only the in-frame clones, and not every one. The data contain 2,000 or so clones, approximately 80% of them singletons. The chain uses TRBV7-9 and TRBJ2-7, with a tentative D call TRBD2 (6 bases). This clonotype originated in a human donor with classical Hodgkin lymphoma. Sequencing used CD8+ T cells from blood, obtained at baseline. The CDR3 nucleotides are TGTGCCAGCAGCCTAGGGGAGGCAGGGCCCTACGAGCAGTACTTC. Residues: CASSLGEAGPYEQYF.